The 20 T cell receptor beta chains reported below all come from one sample, sequenced in a study of blood T cell repertoires in COVID-19. The repertoire was sequenced with immunoSEQ multiplex PCR; TCRdb's copy has only in-frame clones and lacks some. The sample has 80,000 to 100,000 clones; less than 85% are singletons. The sequenced sample was peripheral blood. The receptors here all came from a man aged 65 to 79 with COVID-19, enrolled during active disease.

The chain joins TRBV13 to TRBJ2-7; 7 nucleotides agree with TRBD1. This CDR3 comprises 13 residues. CDR1 is PRHDT and CDR2 is FYEKMQ in the germline V gene (reference sequence). V shed 5 bases, J shed 1 base, and the junction held 2 bases outside the gene matches. CDR3 loop: CASSTDRSYEQYF. The CDR3 nucleotides are TGTGCCAGCAGCACGGACAGGTCCTACGAGCAGTACTTC.

V usage is TRBV27 and J usage is TRBJ1-1, with 8 bases aligning to TRBD1. This CDR3 contains 15 residues. J gave up 4 bases and V 0 bases, and 4 bases lay outside the gene matches. CDR1 MNHEY and CDR2 SMNVEV come from the germline V gene (reference sequence). This chain's CDR3 is CASSLSPGGGTEAFF. The CDR3 DNA reads TGTGCCAGCAGTTTATCTCCAGGGGGCGGCACTGAAGCTTTCTTT.

The J gene is TRBJ2-7, the V gene TRBV28; D might be TRBD1 (6 bases). Per germline, CDR1 MDHEN and CDR2 SYDVKM. Trimming cost V 8 bases and J 2 bases, with 13 bases left between them. The CDR3 covers 13 residues. CDR3: CASLKTGPYEQYF. CDR3 nucleotides: TGTGCCAGCTTAAAGACAGGTCCCTACGAGCAGTACTTC. The full variable domain, in which reference TRBV28 and TRBJ2-7 provide the parts outside the CDR3, is DVKVTQSSRYLVKRTGEKVFLECVQDMDHENMFWYRQDPGLGLRLIYFSYDVKMKEKGDIPEGYSVSREKKERFSLILESASTNQTSMYLCASLKTGPYEQYFGPGTRLTVT.

In this sample, this clone turned up once. The chain joins TRBV5-1 to TRBJ1-2; no clear D. Trimming took 7 bases from V and 2 from J, leaving 6 bases between them. Per germline, CDR1 SGHRS and CDR2 YFSETQ. There are 11 residues in the CDR3. Written as DNA, the CDR3 is TGCGCCAGCGGAGAAAACTATGGCTACACCTTC. Translated: CASGENYGYTF. Full variable domain (rest looked up from reference TRBV5-1 and TRBJ1-2): KAGVTQTPRYLIKTRGQQVTLSCSPISGHRSVSWYQQTPGQGLQFLFEYFSETQRNKGNFPGRFSGRQFSNSRSEMNVSTLELGDSALYLCASGENYGYTFGSGTRLTVV.

The table lists this clone with a few counts. This rearrangement joins TRBV7-2 to TRBJ1-2, with 8 bases aligning to TRBD1. CDR3 length: 15 amino acids. Germline V CDR1 and CDR2: SGHTA, FQGNSA. V shed 4 bases and J 4 bases; nucleotides not matched to a gene: 8. The CDR3 DNA reads TGTGCCAGCAGCTCTTCCAGGGGGCGGGGCTATGGCTACACCTTC. It translates to CASSSSRGRGYGYTF.

This clone came up a few times. This chain uses TRBV6-1 with TRBJ1-4, with a possible D match to TRBD1 (5 bases). Germline CDR1 MNHNS, CDR2 SASEGT. This CDR3 spans 16 amino acids. Deletions cut 4 bases from V and 10 bases from J, with 22 bases between. CDR3 region: CASSAGVNRPRRKLFF. CDR3 bases: TGTGCCAGCAGTGCGGGGGTGAACAGGCCAAGACGAAAACTGTTTTTT.

The chain links TRBV6-5 to TRBJ2-3; 11 bases agree with TRBD2. Trimming at V came to 2 bases and at J to 5 bases, leaving 3 bases not matched to a gene. The CDR3 totals 15 residues. Per germline, CDR1 MNHEY and CDR2 SVGAGI. The CDR3 sequence is CASSYPGTSGDTQYF. In DNA, the CDR3 is TGTGCCAGCAGTTACCCGGGGACTAGCGGAGATACGCAGTATTTT.

The J gene is TRBJ2-7, the V gene TRBV7-3; 7 nucleotides line up with TRBD2. This CDR3 has 13 residues. Germline V CDR1 and CDR2: SGHTA, FQGTGA. V dropped 6 bases and J dropped 0; count of bases not matched to a gene: 2. The CDR3 spells CASRLAGSYEQYF. DNA for the CDR3: TGTGCCAGCAGGTTAGCGGGCTCCTACGAGCAGTACTTC. The full variable domain, with the rest looked up from reference TRBV7-3 and TRBJ2-7, is GAGVSQTPSNKVTEKGKYVELRCDPISGHTALYWYRQSLGQGPEFLIYFQGTGAADDSGLPNDRFFAVRPEGSVSTLKIQRTERGDSAVYLCASRLAGSYEQYFGPGTRLTVT.

The V gene is TRBV10-2, the J gene TRBJ2-1; 10 bases match TRBD2. CDR1 is WSHSY and CDR2 is SAAADI in the germline V gene. Trimming removed 5 bases from V and 7 bases from J; junction bases left unmatched: 8. The CDR3 has 15 amino acids. The chain's CDR3 is CASSLASGRSNEQFF. The CDR3 DNA reads TGCGCCAGCAGTCTAGCTAGCGGGAGAAGTAATGAGCAGTTCTTC.

The CDR3 DNA is TGTGCCAGCAGTTTTCCGACTAGCGGGACGGAGCAGTTCTTC. Translation: CASSFPTSGTEQFF. The chain joins TRBV28 to TRBJ2-1; 11 nucleotides line up with TRBD2. CDR1 and CDR2 from the germline V gene are MDHEN and SYDVKM. The CDR3 totals 14 residues. V lost 3 bases and J lost 10; bases outside the gene matches: 5.

The table lists this clone with a few counts. This chain connects TRBV6-5 to TRBJ1-4, with D unclear. V lost 2 bases and J lost 8, with 9 bases in between. The CDR3 covers 13 residues. The germline CDR1 and CDR2 sequences are MNHEY and SVGAGI. The CDR3 DNA reads TGTGCCAGCAGTTACATCGGGGAAGAAAAACTGTTTTTT. This codes for CASSYIGEEKLFF.

The J gene is TRBJ2-2, the V gene TRBV7-2; D may be TRBD2 (6 bases). The V gene's germline CDR1 is SGHTA and CDR2 FQGNSA. Trimming stripped 8 bases from V and 1 base from J, with 17 bases between. This CDR3 region has 16 residues. The CDR3 reads CASSFTGLLNTGELFF. The CDR3, as DNA: TGTGCCAGCTCGTTCACGGGACTCCTGAACACCGGGGAGCTGTTTTTT.

The J gene is TRBJ1-4, the V gene TRBV14; 9 bases map to TRBD1. Germline loops: CDR1 SGHDN, CDR2 FVKESK. J gave up 8 bases and V 3 bases, and 7 bases lay outside the gene matches. This CDR3 is built from 15 residues. The CDR3 coding sequence is TGTGCCAGCAGCCACACAGGGGGCAGGAGAGAAAAACTGTTTTTT. Amino acid sequence: CASSHTGGRREKLFF. The full variable domain, rest sourced from reference TRBV14 and TRBJ1-4, is EAGVTQFPSHSVIEKGQTVTLRCDPISGHDNLYWYRRVMGKEIKFLLHFVKESKQDESGMPNNRFLAERTGGTYSTLKVQPAELEDSGVYFCASSHTGGRREKLFFGSGTQLSVL.

This chain uses TRBV4-1 with TRBJ2-2; D not certain. Trimming cost V 4 bases and J 3 bases, with 15 bases left between them. The CDR3 extends over 16 amino acids. Germline CDR1 and CDR2: MGHRA and YSYEKL. CDR3 nucleotide sequence: TGCGCCAGCAGCCCGAGACTTGGAAGTGACACCGGGGAGCTGTTTTTT. This sequence encodes CASSPRLGSDTGELFF.

The V gene is TRBV7-3, the J gene TRBJ2-5; D call uncertain. Germline CDR1 SGHTA, CDR2 FQGTGA. The ends were cut back, 3 bases at V and 1 base at J, with 6 bases in the middle. The length of the CDR3 is 13 residues. The CDR3 protein is CASSFSFQETQYF. The CDR3 DNA reads as TGTGCCAGCAGCTTTTCCTTCCAAGAGACCCAGTACTTC.

The rearrangement links TRBV11-2 to TRBJ2-2, with D tentatively TRBD1 (6 bases). Trimming pared 2 bases from V and 4 bases from J, leaving 14 bases between. This CDR3 is 16 amino acids long. The germline gives CDR1 SGHAT, CDR2 FQNNGV. CDR3 protein: CASSLLRTVITGELFF. The CDR3 coding sequence is TGTGCCAGCAGCTTACTGCGGACAGTTATCACCGGGGAGCTGTTTTTT. Supplemented by reference TRBV11-2 and TRBJ2-2, the full variable domain reads EAGVAQSPRYKIIEKRQSVAFWCNPISGHATLYWYQQILGQGPKLLIQFQNNGVVDDSQLPKDRFSAERLKGVDSTLKIQPAKLEDSAVYLCASSLLRTVITGELFFGEGSRLTVL.

This sequence joins TRBV18 and TRBJ2-5; a possible D gene is TRBD2 (6 bases). CDR3 size: 13 residues. Trimming cost V 2 bases and J 7 bases, with 11 bases left between them. CDR1 and CDR2 from the germline V gene are KGHSH and LQKENI. The CDR3 protein is CASSPGAEGTQYF. The CDR3, as DNA: TGTGCCAGCTCACCAGGGGCGGAGGGGACCCAGTACTTC.

The J gene is TRBJ2-2, the V gene TRBV5-1; D is unresolved. The CDR3 runs to 15 residues. V was cut by 5 bases and J by 2 bases, with 13 bases left in between. Germline V CDR1 and CDR2: SGHRS, YFSETQ. CDR3 sequence (DNA): TGCGCCAGCAGTCTCTCGAACGGTAACACCGGGGAGCTGTTTTTT. Translated: CASSLSNGNTGELFF.

V gene TRBV10-3 combines with J gene TRBJ2-3; D perhaps matches TRBD2 (6 bases). The CDR3 length is 14 residues. Trimming took 10 bases from V and 0 from J, leaving 14 bases between them. Germline CDR1 ENHRY, CDR2 SYGVKD. The DNA of the CDR3 is TGTGCCAGCGGAGTCGGGACTAGCACAGATACGCAGTATTTT. It encodes CASGVGTSTDTQYF.

This clone was counted between two and nine times. The chain has TRBV19 and TRBJ1-1, with TRBD1 as a possible D gene (6 bases). Germline CDR1 reads LNHDA; CDR2 reads SQIVND (reference sequence). The CDR3 covers 15 residues. With 3 bases removed from V and 6 bases from J, the gap between germline ends came to 17 bases. The CDR3 loop is CASSIPPRGISEAFF. CDR3 nucleotide sequence: TGTGCCAGTAGTATCCCCCCCAGGGGTATCTCTGAAGCTTTCTTT.